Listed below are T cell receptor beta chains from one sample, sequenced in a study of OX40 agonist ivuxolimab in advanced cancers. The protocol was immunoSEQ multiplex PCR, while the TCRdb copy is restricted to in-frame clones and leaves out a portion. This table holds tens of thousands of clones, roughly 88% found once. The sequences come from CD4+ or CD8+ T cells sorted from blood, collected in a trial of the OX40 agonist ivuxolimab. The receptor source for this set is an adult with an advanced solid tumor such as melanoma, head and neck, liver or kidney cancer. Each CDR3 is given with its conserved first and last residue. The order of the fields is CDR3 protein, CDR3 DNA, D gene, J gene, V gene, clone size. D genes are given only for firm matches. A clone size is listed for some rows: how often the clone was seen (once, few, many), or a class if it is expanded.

CASNLDRGSYEQYF	TGTGCCAGCAATCTCGACAGGGGGTCCTACGAGCAGTACTTC	TRBD1	TRBJ2-7	TRBV6-1	-
CASSPPMSGGVGELFF	TGTGCCAGCTCACCACCGATGTCAGGGGGCGTCGGGGAGCTGTTTTTT	TRBD1	TRBJ2-2	TRBV18	-
CASSFGQGIYEQYF	TGCGCCAGCAGCTTCGGACAGGGGATCTACGAGCAGTACTTC	TRBD1	TRBJ2-7	TRBV5-1	-
CASSEASGGMGYGYTF	TGTGCCAGCAGTGAAGCGTCTGGCGGTATGGGCTATGGCTACACCTTC	-	TRBJ1-2	TRBV2	-
CASSLSAGTGIHNEQFF	TGTGCCAGCTCACTAAGCGCCGGGACAGGGATCCACAATGAGCAGTTCTTC	TRBD1	TRBJ2-1	TRBV18	-
CASSELGSSPLHF	TGTGCCAGCAGTGAATTGGGGAGTTCACCCCTCCACTTT	-	TRBJ1-6	TRBV2	few
CASTEGKEAFF	TGTGCCAGCACCGAGGGTAAGGAAGCTTTCTTT	-	TRBJ1-1	TRBV6-6	-
CASINRANTEAFF	TGTGCCAGTATCAACAGGGCTAACACTGAAGCTTTCTTT	-	TRBJ1-1	TRBV19	-
CASSPQGPNSPLHF	TGTGCCAGCAGCCCGCAGGGACCAAATTCACCCCTCCACTTT	-	TRBJ1-6	TRBV25-1	-
CASSLTSGGAGETQYF	TGCGCCAGCAGCTTGACCAGCGGGGGGGCCGGAGAGACCCAGTACTTC	TRBD2	TRBJ2-5	TRBV5-1	-
CAFSYNEQFF	TGTGCCTTCTCATACAATGAGCAGTTCTTC	-	TRBJ2-1	TRBV30	-
CASSYGLAGPGELFF	TGTGCCAGCAGTTACGGGCTAGCGGGGCCCGGGGAGCTGTTTTTT	TRBD2	TRBJ2-2	TRBV6-6	few
CASSFSTGNTGELFF	TGTGCCAGCAGCTTCTCGACAGGGAACACCGGGGAGCTGTTTTTT	-	TRBJ2-2	TRBV11-2	-
CASSQVYRGRREPQHF	TGTGCCAGCAGCCAGGTCTACAGGGGGCGCAGGGAGCCCCAGCATTTT	TRBD1	TRBJ1-5	TRBV9	-
CASSFTFVGGPSFTNEKLFF	TGTGCCAGCAGTTTTACCTTTGTCGGGGGGCCCTCCTTTACTAATGAAAAACTGTTTTTT	-	TRBJ1-4	TRBV28	-
CASSPRLSSGNTIYF	TGTGCCAGCAGCCCTCGACTGTCATCTGGAAACACCATATATTTT	-	TRBJ1-3	TRBV9	-